The T cell receptor (beta chain) under discussion was sequenced for a study of cytomegalovirus exposure and HLA in healthy donors. Study-level findings and limits: The later analysis indicated that the majority of CMV-associated TCR beta chains appeared HLA-restricted.

This PCR relied on a set of 60 Vbeta primers and 13 Jbeta primers. The assay was immunoSEQ multiplex PCR, and TCRdb's table has in-frame clones only and misses some. The sample includes about 160,000 clones, 75% seen only once; the top ten take around 4.9%. A remark on this clone: Its cognate antigen is unknown.

Deletions cut 8 bases from V and 1 base from J, with 17 bases between. The CDR3 spans 16 residues. Looked up from germline, CDR1 is KGHSH and CDR2 is LQKENI. This receptor was obtained from a male donor in good health and CMV-seronegative. Material for sequencing was PBMCs. The chain joins TRBV18 to TRBJ2-2; D is ambiguous. In DNA form, the CDR3 reads TGTGCCAGCCCCCCTGAAAACACACGGAACACCGGGGAGCTGTTTTTT. Its protein is CASPPENTRNTGELFF. The complete variable domain, with remaining parts taken from reference TRBV18 and TRBJ2-2, reads NAGVMQNPRHLVRRRGQEARLRCSPMKGHSHVYWYRQLPEEGLKFMVYLQKENIIDESGMPKERFSAEFPKEGPSILRIQQVVRGDSAAYFCASPPENTRNTGELFFGEGSRLTVL.